Below, 19 T cell receptor beta chains from the same sample are listed, as sequenced in a study of blood T cell repertoires in COVID-19. The assay was immunoSEQ multiplex PCR, and TCRdb's table has in-frame clones only and misses some. The table lists roughly 97,000 clones, more than 70% of them singletons. Sequenced sample: peripheral blood. These receptors originate from a human donor in a cohort sampled during active COVID-19.

The chain employs TRBV5-5 and TRBJ1-4; 7 nucleotides match TRBD1. The V gene end was trimmed by 5 bases and the J gene end by 8 bases; junction bases not matched to a gene: 21. This CDR3 region has 18 residues. The germline CDR1 and CDR2 sequences are SGHKS and YYEKEE (reference sequence). The CDR3 is CASSPGSTGEQAWEKLFF. The CDR3 nucleotides are TGTGCCAGCAGTCCAGGGTCCACAGGGGAACAGGCGTGGGAAAAACTGTTTTTT.

The rearrangement uses TRBV29-1 and TRBJ1-3; 9 bases match TRBD1. This CDR3 has 14 amino acids. The V and J ends lost 7 bases and 0 bases, in that order; junction bases with no gene match: 4. CDR1 and CDR2 (germline): SQVTM, ANQGSEA. CDR3 loop: CSGTQGASGNTIYF. CDR3 DNA sequence: TGCAGCGGGACACAGGGGGCCTCTGGAAACACCATATATTTT.

V is TRBV7-2 and J is TRBJ2-7; D ambiguous. The V and J ends lost 1 base and 6 bases respectively, with 19 bases between them. CDR1 is SGHTA, CDR2 FQGNSA, per germline. This CDR3 contains 16 residues. CDR3 residues: CASSLEFSRYPAEQYF. The CDR3 region has the DNA TGTGCCAGCAGCTTAGAATTCTCGCGGTATCCCGCCGAGCAGTACTTC.

This clone occurred a few times. The chain joins TRBV2 to TRBJ1-1; D is unresolved. The germline gives CDR1 SNHLY, CDR2 FYNNEI. Trimming removed 7 bases at V and 1 base at J, with 10 bases between. The CDR3 loop spans 13 amino acids. The CDR3 DNA reads as TGTGCCAGCACCAAAGGAGAGAACACTGAAGCTTTCTTT. This sequence encodes CASTKGENTEAFF. Combining the CDR3 with reference TRBV2 and TRBJ1-1 gives the whole variable domain EPEVTQTPSHQVTQMGQEVILRCVPISNHLYFYWYRQILGQKVEFLVSFYNNEISEKSEIFDDQFSVERPDGSNFTLKIRSTKLEDSAMYFCASTKGENTEAFFGQGTRLTVV.

The chain joins TRBV28 to TRBJ2-5, with D possibly matching TRBD2 (6 bases). Per the germline V gene, CDR1 is MDHEN and CDR2 is SYDVKM. The CDR3 loop spans 14 amino acids. V was pared by 6 bases and J by 5 bases, with 16 bases between. This chain's CDR3 is CASSPSGEAETQYF. Here the CDR3 DNA reads TGTGCCAGCAGCCCATCTGGGGAGGCGGAGACCCAGTACTTC.

This sequence joins TRBV19 and TRBJ2-7, with TRBD1 as a possible D gene (6 bases). Per the germline V gene, CDR1 is LNHDA and CDR2 is SQIVND (reference sequence). Trimming pared 3 bases from V and 5 bases from J, leaving 14 bases between. The CDR3 sequence is 14 residues long. The CDR3 coding sequence is TGTGCCAGTAGTATCGGGTCAGGGGTCAACGAGCAGTACTTC. Protein: CASSIGSGVNEQYF.

The chain combines TRBV24-1 with TRBJ2-1; 13 positions match TRBD2. V was pared by 4 bases and J by 6 bases, with 5 bases of the junction left unmatched. Germline V gene sequence: CDR1 KGHDR, CDR2 SFDVKD. The length of the CDR3 is 16 residues. CDR3 amino acids: CATSDRTSGSSNEQFF. DNA for the CDR3: TGTGCCACCAGTGACCGGACTAGCGGGAGTTCCAATGAGCAGTTCTTC.

The V gene is TRBV6-6, the J gene TRBJ1-2, with 9 bases that match TRBD1. V was pared by 2 bases and J by 4 bases, with 8 bases of the junction left unmatched. CDR1 and CDR2 from the germline V gene are MNHNY and SVGAGI (reference sequence). CDR3 length equals 16 residues. Here the CDR3 reads CASSYGGQGGGYGYTF. The CDR3 DNA follows: TGTGCCAGCAGTTACGGGGGACAGGGAGGAGGCTATGGCTACACCTTC.

This sequence joins TRBV10-3 and TRBJ2-7; the match to TRBD1 covers 7 bases. The ends lost 6 bases at V and 2 bases at J; junction bases unmatched: 7. Looked up from germline, CDR1 is ENHRY and CDR2 is SYGVKD. The CDR3 is 14 residues long. In DNA form, the CDR3 reads TGTGCCATCAGGGGGTGGGGACAGACCTACGAGCAGTACTTC. It encodes CAIRGWGQTYEQYF.

The chain has TRBV3-1 (or the pseudogene TRBV3-2) and TRBJ2-1; 7 positions match TRBD2. The CDR3 contains 14 residues. J lost 5 bases, V lost 3 bases, and 4 bases had no gene match. Germline CDR1 reads LGHDT; CDR2 reads YNNKEL (reference sequence). CDR3 nucleotides: TGTGCCAGCAGCCACCTAGCGGATCACAATGAGCAGTTCTTC. Its translation: CASSHLADHNEQFF.

The chain recombines TRBV4-3 with TRBJ2-2, with D hard to call. V lost 4 bases and J 1 base, leaving 10 bases between the germline ends. The germline CDR1 and CDR2 sequences are LGHNA and YSLEER. The CDR3 is 15 amino acids. In DNA form, the CDR3 reads TGCGCCAGCAGCCTCCACAGAGAGAACACCGGGGAGCTGTTTTTT. This sequence encodes CASSLHRENTGELFF.

The chain employs TRBV11-2 and TRBJ2-7, with 8 bases fitting TRBD2. Trimming cost V 4 bases and J 1 base; bases outside gene matches: 9. This CDR3 has 16 amino acids. The germline V gene has CDR1 SGHAT and CDR2 FQNNGV. The CDR3 protein is CASSSDRASGSYEQYF. Written as DNA, the CDR3 is TGTGCCAGCAGCTCGGATAGGGCTAGCGGGTCCTACGAGCAGTACTTC.

This sequence joins TRBV28 and TRBJ2-7, with D perhaps matching TRBD2 (6 bases). Looked up from germline, CDR1 is MDHEN and CDR2 is SYDVKM. V was clipped by 6 bases and J by 6 bases, with 15 bases between them. The CDR3 has 13 residues. This CDR3 reads CASSLIGGSEQYF. As DNA, the CDR3 is TGTGCCAGCAGCCTCATCGGGGGTTCCGAGCAGTACTTC.

V and J are TRBV6-2 or TRBV6-3 and TRBJ2-7, with TRBD1 matching over 7 bases. The junction had 12 bases not matched to a gene; V was cut back by 6 bases and J by 4 bases. Per germline, CDR1 MNHEY and CDR2 SVGEGT. This CDR3 is 15 amino acids long. CDR3 sequence: CASSPGTANTYEQYF. DNA of the CDR3: TGTGCCAGCAGCCCCGGGACAGCGAATACTTACGAGCAGTACTTC.

The CDR3 sequence: CASSGTSGTPRNEQYF. The CDR3 bases are TGTGCCAGCAGTGGGACTAGCGGGACCCCTAGGAACGAGCAGTACTTC. The chain is built from TRBV6-1 and TRBJ2-7; TRBD2 agrees at 12 bases. The CDR3 spans 16 residues. Germline CDR1 and CDR2: MNHNS and SASEGT. V dropped 4 bases and J dropped 5; count of bases not matched to a gene: 9.

This chain uses TRBV7-6 with TRBJ2-3; perhaps TRBD1 as D (6 bases). V lost 5 bases and J lost 3, with 15 bases in between. The length of the CDR3 is 15 residues. Germline CDR1 reads SGHVS; CDR2 reads FNYEAQ. CDR3 bases: TGTGCCAGCAGCCCAACAGGGCTTAGGACAGATACGCAGTATTTT. It translates to CASSPTGLRTDTQYF.

V and J are TRBV2 and TRBJ2-1, with D perhaps matching TRBD2 (6 bases). The V end was cut by 7 bases, the J end by 9 bases, with 10 bases between. This CDR3 is 11 amino acids long. CDR1 SNHLY and CDR2 FYNNEI come from the germline V gene. CDR3 amino acids: CASKWGGEQFF. CDR3 nucleotides: TGTGCCAGCAAATGGGGAGGTGAGCAGTTCTTC.

The chain combines TRBV19 with TRBJ1-2, with 9 bases identical to TRBD1. Germline loops: CDR1 LNHDA, CDR2 SQIVND (reference sequence). CDR3 length: 13 residues. Trimming removed 4 bases from V and 6 bases from J; junction bases left unmatched: 3. The CDR3 protein is CASSTRQGDGYTF. The CDR3, as DNA: TGTGCCAGTAGTACCCGACAGGGGGATGGCTACACCTTC.

The chain joins TRBV2 to TRBJ1-1, with 9 bases matching TRBD1. V was clipped by 3 bases and J by 1 base; unmatched bases: 6. The CDR3 loop spans 16 amino acids. Germline loops: CDR1 SNHLY, CDR2 FYNNEI. CDR3 in amino acids: CASSDIQGAPNTEAFF. The CDR3 region has the DNA TGTGCCAGCAGTGATATACAGGGGGCGCCGAACACTGAAGCTTTCTTT.